What follows are 19 T cell receptor beta chains derived from one specimen sequenced in a study of Ad26.COV2.S vaccination and SARS-CoV-2 variants. The data were produced by immunoSEQ multiplex PCR, yet TCRdb's version contains in-frame clones alone and is incomplete. The sample includes some 300,000 clones, 70% to 90% of them seen just once. Noted treatment: roughly 19 received Ad26.COV2.S at low or high dose, single or two shots; five or six received placebo; per-sample allocation not given. Day 63 following the first vaccine or placebo injection was when the samples were taken. Sequencing used peripheral blood, obtained in a trial of Ad26.COV2.S vaccine versus placebo. The receptors originated from a person between 18 and 60 years old who received the Ad26.COV2.S COVID-19 vaccine or a placebo.

This clone appeared a few times. The CDR3 reads CASSLIRTGRPEQFF. The CDR3 region has the DNA TGTGCCAGCAGCCTAATAAGGACAGGGAGGCCTGAGCAGTTCTTC. The V call is TRBV7-9, the J call TRBJ2-1, with 8 bases fitting TRBD1. Germline trimming cut 5 bases from V and 9 bases from J; bases unmatched to any gene: 12. This CDR3 comprises 15 residues. Germline V gives CDR1 SEHNR, CDR2 FQNEAQ (reference sequence).

The rearrangement uses TRBV30 and TRBJ1-2, with D unresolved. The V gene's germline CDR1 is GTSNPN and CDR2 SVGIG (reference sequence). The CDR3 runs to 14 residues. Trimming pared 0 bases from V and 0 bases from J, leaving 8 bases between. The CDR3 sequence: CAWSVGLANYGYTF. The DNA for the CDR3 is TGTGCCTGGAGTGTCGGATTAGCTAACTATGGCTACACCTTC. The complete variable domain, with remaining parts taken from reference TRBV30 and TRBJ1-2, reads SQTIHQWPATLVQPVGSPLSLECTVEGTSNPNLYWYRQAAGRGLQLLFYSVGIGQISSEVPQNLSASRPQDRQFILSSKKLLLSDSGFYLCAWSVGLANYGYTFGSGTRLTVV.

This chain uses TRBV4-3 with TRBJ1-6; D unclear. Trimming shortened V by 0 bases and J by 7 bases, and 7 bases separated the two germline ends. There are 14 residues in the CDR3. CDR1 and CDR2 from the germline V gene are LGHNA and YSLEER. As DNA, the CDR3 is TGCGCCAGCAGCCAAGATTTCCGGAATTCACCCCTCCACTTT. Its protein is CASSQDFRNSPLHF.

V is TRBV6-5 and J is TRBJ2-5, with TRBD2 identical over 7 bases. CDR1 is MNHEY and CDR2 is SVGAGI in the germline V gene. V shed 6 bases and J 0 bases; nucleotides not matched to a gene: 7. The CDR3 runs to 15 residues. As DNA, the CDR3 is TGTGCCAGCAGATCGCGGGGGACGTACCAAGAGACCCAGTACTTC. Protein: CASRSRGTYQETQYF.

V and J are TRBV29-1 and TRBJ2-1; 11 bases are shared with TRBD2. From germline, CDR1 is SQVTM and CDR2 ANQGSEA. This CDR3 comprises 15 residues. V lost 1 base, J lost 7 bases, and 6 bases stayed unmatched. The CDR3 coding sequence is TGCAGCGTTGAAGGTTCACTAGCGGGGGAGAATGAGCAGTTCTTC. It specifies CSVEGSLAGENEQFF.

The rearrangement uses TRBV5-4 and TRBJ2-3; 13 positions match TRBD2. Looked up from germline, CDR1 is SGHNT and CDR2 is YYREEE (reference sequence). This CDR3 contains 17 residues. Germline trimming cut 2 bases from V and 2 bases from J; bases unmatched to any gene: 5. CDR3 sequence: CASSFGGLAGITDTQYF. The CDR3 nucleotides read TGTGCCAGCAGCTTTGGGGGACTAGCGGGGATCACAGATACGCAGTATTTT. Complete variable domain (other parts from reference TRBV5-4 and TRBJ2-3): ETGVTQSPTHLIKTRGQQVTLRCSSQSGHNTVSWYQQALGQGPQFIFQYYREEENGRGNFPPRFSGLQFPNYSSELNVNALELDDSALYLCASSFGGLAGITDTQYFGPGTRLTVL.

V gene TRBV5-1 combines with J gene TRBJ2-5, with D possibly being TRBD2 (6 bases). The V end lost 0 bases, the J end lost 3 bases, and 12 bases lay between the germline ends. The CDR3 is 15 amino acids. The germline V gene encodes CDR1 SGHRS and CDR2 YFSETQ. In nucleotides, the CDR3 is TGCGCCAGCAGCTTGGTTGCGGGGATGGAAGAGACCCAGTACTTC. This gives the protein CASSLVAGMEETQYF.

The rearrangement links TRBV5-1 to TRBJ1-4; D remains unclear. Germline assignment: CDR1 SGHRS and CDR2 YFSETQ. With 0 bases removed from V and 7 bases from J, the gap between germline ends came to 7 bases. The CDR3 has 13 residues. The CDR3 sequence is CASSLEWSEKLFF. In DNA form, the CDR3 reads TGCGCCAGCAGCTTGGAGTGGAGTGAAAAACTGTTTTTT.

The gene calls are TRBV7-2 and TRBJ2-5; a weak D match, TRBD1 (6 bases). Germline CDR1 and CDR2: SGHTA and FQGNSA. V was trimmed by 0 bases and J by 1 base, leaving 12 bases between them. The CDR3 extends over 16 amino acids. In DNA form, the CDR3 reads TGTGCCAGCAGCTTAGCGGGGGCCCTAGTCCAAGAGACCCAGTACTTC. Its protein is CASSLAGALVQETQYF.

In nucleotides, the CDR3 is TGTGCCTGGAGTCGGGGGCAGCTGGGACCTCAGCCCCAGCATTTT. It specifies CAWSRGQLGPQPQHF. This chain links TRBV30 with TRBJ1-5, with a tentative D call TRBD1 (6 bases). The CDR3 is 15 residues long. Germline V lookup: CDR1 GTSNPN, CDR2 SVGIG (reference sequence). Trimming removed 2 bases from V and 6 bases from J, with 17 bases in between.

This chain joins TRBV15 and TRBJ1-1, with D hard to call. The V gene's germline CDR1 is LNHNV and CDR2 YYDKDF (reference sequence). V gave up 0 bases and J gave up 4 bases, with 15 bases separating them. The CDR3 runs to 16 residues. CDR3 in amino acids: CATSRDLRQEGTEAFF. Here the CDR3 DNA reads TGTGCCACCAGCAGAGATCTGCGTCAGGAGGGCACTGAAGCTTTCTTT.

A single count supports this clone. V is TRBV29-1 and J is TRBJ2-7; TRBD1 matches at 9 bases. The CDR3 length is 14 residues. The ends lost 6 bases at V and 3 bases at J; junction bases unmatched: 9. Germline CDR1 reads SQVTM; CDR2 reads ANQGSEA. In nucleotides, the CDR3 is TGCAGCGTGGGACAGGGAAGAGGGGTCTACGAGCAGTACTTC. It is translated as CSVGQGRGVYEQYF.

This chain links TRBV30 with TRBJ2-7; TRBD2 might be the D (6 bases). V dropped 0 bases and J dropped 2 bases, with 14 bases sitting between them. The CDR3 extends over 15 amino acids. Germline loops: CDR1 GTSNPN, CDR2 SVGIG (reference sequence). This chain's CDR3 is CAWSVIRDFTYEQYF. The CDR3 bases are TGTGCCTGGAGTGTCATCCGGGACTTCACCTACGAGCAGTACTTC.

The chain recombines TRBV5-1 with TRBJ2-7; D may correspond to TRBD1 or TRBD2 (5 bases each). CDR1 is SGHRS, CDR2 YFSETQ, per germline. Trimming left V 0 bases short and J 5 bases short, with 21 bases between. The CDR3 spans 17 residues. Here the CDR3 reads CASSLEGVGAGSHEQYF. The CDR3 nucleotides read TGCGCCAGCAGCTTGGAGGGCGTGGGTGCAGGGAGCCACGAGCAGTACTTC.

This clone was counted at least ten times. The chain is built from TRBV27 and TRBJ2-7, with a weak D call TRBD1 (6 bases). The CDR3 length is 13 residues. The germline V gene encodes CDR1 MNHEY and CDR2 SMNVEV (reference sequence). Trimming pared 3 bases from V and 5 bases from J, leaving 11 bases between. The CDR3 DNA is TGTGCCAGCAGTTTGGCAGGGGTCAACGAGCAGTACTTC. Translation gives CASSLAGVNEQYF.

The chain carries TRBV6-5 and TRBJ1-2, with 9 nucleotides matching TRBD1. Germline V lookup: CDR1 MNHEY, CDR2 SVGAGI. The CDR3 extends over 13 amino acids. V lost 6 bases and J lost 3; bases outside the gene matches: 2. The CDR3 nucleotides are TGTGCCAGCAGACAGGGGGCAGACTATGGCTACACCTTC. Encoded protein: CASRQGADYGYTF.

This chain links TRBV6-2 or TRBV6-3 with TRBJ2-1; 8 bases align to TRBD1. J gave up 4 bases and V 7 bases, and 12 bases lay outside the gene matches. The CDR3 consists of 16 residues. The germline V gene encodes CDR1 MNHEY and CDR2 SVGEGT. The CDR3 bases are TGTGCCAGCACCCCAGTTCTTACAGGGGGTTACAATGAGCAGTTCTTC. Encoded protein: CASTPVLTGGYNEQFF.

This clone has just one count. The genes are TRBV7-2 and TRBJ1-1; D remains unclear. The V gene lost 2 bases and the J gene lost 0 bases, with 7 bases spanning the gap. CDR3 length equals 14 residues. Germline V gives CDR1 SGHTA, CDR2 FQGNSA. The chain's CDR3 is CASSLFGMNTEAFF. In DNA, the CDR3 is TGTGCCAGCAGCTTATTCGGGATGAACACTGAAGCTTTCTTT.

The gene calls are TRBV18 and TRBJ2-7, with 7 bases matching TRBD1. The CDR3 is 16 amino acids. Unmatched junction bases numbered 7, after V lost 2 bases and J lost 0 bases. Looked up from germline, CDR1 is KGHSH and CDR2 is LQKENI. CDR3 in DNA: TGTGCCAGCTCACCAGGAGACAGGGTAAGCTCCTACGAGCAGTACTTC. The encoded protein is CASSPGDRVSSYEQYF.